This TCR beta chain stems from a study of blood T cell repertoires in COVID-19. The V segment lost 4 bases and the J segment 7 bases; nucleotides outside the gene matches: 3. CDR3 length: 12 residues. CDR1 and CDR2 from the germline V gene are LGHDT and YNNKEL (reference sequence). Libraries were prepared by immunoSEQ multiplex PCR; TCRdb keeps only in-frame clonotypes and omits some of them. The data hold approximately 250,000 clones, with 80% to 95% observed a single time. The chain uses TRBV3-1 (or the pseudogene TRBV3-2) and TRBJ1-1; the match to TRBD1 covers 7 bases. Material for sequencing was PBMCs or T cells enriched from blood (not recorded which). The TCR was taken from a man in his forties who had been exposed to COVID-19. The DNA of the CDR3 is TGTGCCAGCAGCCTGGGGACAGATGAAGCTTTCTTT. Translation gives CASSLGTDEAFF.